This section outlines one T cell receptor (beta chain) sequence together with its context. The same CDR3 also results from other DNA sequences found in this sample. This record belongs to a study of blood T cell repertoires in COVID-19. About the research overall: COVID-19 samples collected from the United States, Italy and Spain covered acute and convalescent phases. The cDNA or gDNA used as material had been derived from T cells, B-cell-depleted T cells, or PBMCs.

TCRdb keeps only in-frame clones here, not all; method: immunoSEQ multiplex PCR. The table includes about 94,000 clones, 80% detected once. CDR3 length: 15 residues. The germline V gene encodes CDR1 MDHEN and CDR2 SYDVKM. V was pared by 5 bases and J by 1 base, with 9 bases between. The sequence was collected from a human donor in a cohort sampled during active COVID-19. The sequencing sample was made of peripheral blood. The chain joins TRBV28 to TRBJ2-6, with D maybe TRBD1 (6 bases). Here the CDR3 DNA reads TGTGCCAGCAGTCGTCAGGGGTCTGGGGCCAACGTCCTGACTTTC. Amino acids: CASSRQGSGANVLTF.